This entry is about one T cell receptor beta chain. This entry is derived from a study of blood T cell repertoires in COVID-19. From germline, CDR1 is KGHSH and CDR2 LQKENI. There are 14 residues in the CDR3. The V gene lost 6 bases and the J gene lost 1 base, with 11 bases spanning the gap. The repertoire was sequenced with immunoSEQ multiplex PCR; TCRdb's copy has only in-frame clones and lacks some. The sample shows about 240,000 clones, 82% of them seen only once. This clonotype originated in an elderly woman with COVID-19, enrolled during active disease. The sequenced sample was peripheral blood. This chain uses TRBV18 with TRBJ2-3, with D tentatively TRBD2 (5 bases). This CDR3 is CASSRPGGTDTQYF. The CDR3 DNA reads as TGTGCCAGCTCGCGACCCGGGGGCACAGATACGCAGTATTTT.